This record concerns one TCR beta chain sequence. The CDR3 sequence is 13 residues long. From germline, CDR1 is GTSNPN and CDR2 SVGIG (reference sequence). The V gene lost 2 bases and the J gene lost 1 base, with 9 bases spanning the gap. These data originate in a study of CD8 T cells in Susac syndrome. It was with random hexamers that 0.5 to 1 ug RNA was reverse transcribed. Multiplex immunoSEQ PCR targeted 54 Vbeta and 13 Jbeta TCR beta segments. TCRdb independently ran MiXCR on the immunoSEQ multiplex PCR reads; one entry per CDR3 protein. The profile covers roughly 140,000 distinct CDR3 sequences, with 95% to 96% appearing a single time and roughly 0.15% taken by the ten largest.

The TCR sequence derives from a human donor with multiple sclerosis. Specimen: CD8+ T cells from PBMCs. The chain recombines TRBV30 with TRBJ2-7; maybe TRBD2 (5 bases). CDR3 region: CAWSPGSSYEQYF. CDR3 bases: TGTGCCTGGAGTCCGGGATCTTCCTACGAGCAGTACTTC.